This note documents a single T cell receptor beta chain sequence. Its antigen is as yet unknown. V was shortened by 2 bases and J by 4 bases, with 15 bases between the two germline ends. CDR3 size: 16 residues. The entry originates in a study of blood T cells in healthy people across ages. Findings and limits, study-wide: CMV status of donors was not determined, possibly confounding expanded clonotype changes. With naive T cell percentage, TCR beta diversity showed a strong correlation.

The second PCR ran about 6 to 12 cycles with a sample-barcoded 5' primer and J-beta primers. TCRdb used MiXCR to reprocess the 5' RACE reads, holding one entry per CDR3 protein. The profile shows around 780,000 distinct CDR3 sequences, 25% to 30% of them singletons. A further study also used this sample, focusing on T cells of mothers and their children. From that paper: The extracted RNA was employed in its entirety for cDNA synthesis, at approximately 1.5 ug per 15 ul.

The rearrangement joins TRBV12-3 or TRBV12-4 to TRBJ2-1; D unclear. The receptor was derived from a boy aged 5-17 years in good health. Specimen: blood. CDR3 protein: CASSLSSSLPYNEQFF. CDR3 nucleotides: TGTGCCAGCAGTTTATCCAGTTCCTTACCATACAATGAGCAGTTCTTC.